The 13 T cell receptor beta chains listed next were all sequenced from one sample in a study of T cell changes during pregnancy in multiple sclerosis. Profiling relied on immunoSEQ multiplex PCR, and the TCRdb table lists in-frame clones only, not all of them. The table has tens of thousands of clones, roughly 91% seen once. The material sequenced was peripheral blood, taken in the third trimester of pregnancy. These receptors came from a female donor in good health, enrolled as a control in a pregnancy study.

The chain couples TRBV25-1 to TRBJ1-2; D may be TRBD1 (5 bases). The CDR3 is 14 amino acids. Germline V gene data show CDR1 as MGHDK and CDR2 as SYGVNS. V was trimmed by 3 bases and J by 4 bases, leaving 12 bases between them. In DNA, the CDR3 is TGTGCCAGCAGTGATGGGGGGGGAGGCTATGGCTACACCTTC. This codes for CASSDGGGGYGYTF.

The gene calls are TRBV15 and TRBJ2-7; 9 bases fit TRBD2. Germline lookup yields CDR1 LNHNV and CDR2 YYDKDF (reference sequence). After removal of 3 bases from V and 2 bases from J, the junction contained 14 bases not matched to a gene. The CDR3 is 18 residues long. CDR3 in amino acids: CATSRSPSGLAIAYEQYF. The CDR3 DNA reads as TGTGCCACCAGCAGGTCCCCATCGGGACTAGCTATCGCCTACGAGCAGTACTTC.

The V gene is TRBV18, the J gene TRBJ1-5; 8 bases are a match to TRBD1. The trim removed 0 bases at V and 5 bases at J, leaving 0 bases unmatched. This CDR3 has 14 amino acids. The germline gives CDR1 KGHSH, CDR2 LQKENI. This CDR3 reads CASSPPTGDQPQHF. CDR3 coding DNA: TGTGCCAGCTCACCACCGACAGGGGATCAGCCCCAGCATTTT.

This clone was seen only a few times. The chain links TRBV4-1 to TRBJ1-2; TRBD1 might be the D (5 bases). V lost 0 bases and J 5 bases, leaving 13 bases between the germline ends. This CDR3 spans 15 amino acids. Germline V gives CDR1 MGHRA, CDR2 YSYEKL. The CDR3 region has the DNA TGCGCCAGCAGCCAAGATAGCCAGGGTGGATATGGCTACACCTTC. This sequence encodes CASSQDSQGGYGYTF.

In its sample, this clone was seen once. The chain recombines TRBV11-3 with TRBJ2-7, with TRBD1 matching 9 bases. V dropped 5 bases and J dropped 4; count of bases not matched to a gene: 9. The CDR3 has 15 amino acids. Per germline, CDR1 SGHNT and CDR2 YENEEA. This CDR3 reads CASSHRDRVNYEQYF. CDR3 nucleotide sequence: TGTGCCAGCAGCCACCGGGACAGGGTTAATTACGAGCAGTACTTC.

The V and J genes are TRBV9 and TRBJ1-1; D is possibly TRBD1 (6 bases). CDR1 and CDR2 (germline): SGDLS, YYNGEE. CDR3 length: 15 amino acids. Trimming left V 3 bases short and J 8 bases short, with 20 bases between. CDR3: CASSATGTAGVEAFF. The CDR3 DNA sequence: TGTGCCAGCAGCGCTACAGGGACGGCGGGTGTGGAAGCTTTCTTT.

The genes are TRBV6-4 and TRBJ2-1; the match to TRBD1 covers 7 bases. Per germline, CDR1 MRHNA and CDR2 SNTAGT. This CDR3 has 13 amino acids. V lost 2 bases, J lost 6 bases, and 1 base stayed unmatched. CDR3 in amino acids: CASSDRDSNEQFF. Written as DNA, the CDR3 is TGTGCCAGCAGTGACCGGGACAGCAATGAGCAGTTCTTC.

CDR3 in amino acids: CASSLARPDTIYF. The CDR3 coding sequence is TGTGCCAGCAGCTTAGCGAGGCCGGACACCATATATTTT. V and J are TRBV7-8 and TRBJ1-3; no clear D. Trimming cost V 0 bases and J 8 bases, with 8 bases left between them. CDR3 length equals 13 residues. Germline V gene data show CDR1 as SGHVS and CDR2 as FQNEAQ.

The chain employs TRBV5-1 and TRBJ2-2, with 10 bases fitting TRBD2. In germline, CDR1 is SGHRS, CDR2 YFSETQ. There are 18 residues in the CDR3. Trimming removed 0 bases from V and 5 bases from J; junction bases left unmatched: 10. CDR3 sequence: CASSLEVAGGLGTGELFF. In DNA form, the CDR3 reads TGCGCCAGCAGCTTGGAGGTAGCGGGAGGCCTGGGGACCGGGGAGCTGTTTTTT.

This sequence joins TRBV6-5 and TRBJ2-3; D is ambiguous. Trimming pared 0 bases from V and 6 bases from J, leaving 10 bases between. The CDR3 is 14 residues long. Germline V gene data show CDR1 as MNHEY and CDR2 as SVGAGI. CDR3 residues: CASSYSGSADTQYF. As DNA, the CDR3 is TGTGCCAGCAGTTACTCGGGCAGTGCGGATACGCAGTATTTT.

This chain uses TRBV28 with TRBJ2-3, with 8 bases aligning to TRBD1. With 8 bases clipped from V and 3 bases from J, the junction kept 4 bases outside the gene matches. The length of the CDR3 is 13 residues. Germline V gene data show CDR1 as MDHEN and CDR2 as SYDVKM. The CDR3 region is CASRRQGTDTQYF. DNA of the CDR3: TGTGCCAGCCGACGACAGGGGACAGATACGCAGTATTTT.

The chain is built from TRBV19 and TRBJ2-3; the match to TRBD1 covers 7 bases. CDR3 length: 14 amino acids. The V gene end was trimmed by 8 bases and the J gene end by 0 bases; junction bases not matched to a gene: 5. Per the germline V gene, CDR1 is LNHDA and CDR2 is SQIVND (reference sequence). The CDR3 here is CASRTGASTDTQYF. CDR3 coding DNA: TGTGCCAGTCGAACAGGGGCTAGCACAGATACGCAGTATTTT.

This clone was recorded a few times. The chain combines TRBV2 with TRBJ1-5; no definite D call. From germline, CDR1 is SNHLY and CDR2 FYNNEI. The length of the CDR3 is 12 residues. Trimming took 2 bases from V and 6 from J, leaving 5 bases between them. CDR3 nucleotide sequence: TGTGCCAGCAGTGAATCAATTCAGCCCCAGCATTTT. This gives the protein CASSESIQPQHF.